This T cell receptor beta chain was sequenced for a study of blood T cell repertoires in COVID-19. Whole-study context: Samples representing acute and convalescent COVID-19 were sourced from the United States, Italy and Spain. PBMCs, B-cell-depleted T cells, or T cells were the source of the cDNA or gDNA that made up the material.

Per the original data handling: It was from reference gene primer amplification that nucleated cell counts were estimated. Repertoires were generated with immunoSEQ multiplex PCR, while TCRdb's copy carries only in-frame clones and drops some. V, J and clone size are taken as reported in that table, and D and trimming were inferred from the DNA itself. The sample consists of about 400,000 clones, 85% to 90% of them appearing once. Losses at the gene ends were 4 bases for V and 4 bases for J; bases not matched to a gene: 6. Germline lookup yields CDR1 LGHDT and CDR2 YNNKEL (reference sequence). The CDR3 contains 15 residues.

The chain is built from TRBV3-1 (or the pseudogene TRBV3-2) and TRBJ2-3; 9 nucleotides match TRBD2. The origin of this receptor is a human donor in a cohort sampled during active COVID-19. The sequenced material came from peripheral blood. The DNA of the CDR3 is TGTGCCAGCAGCCCATTAGGACTAGCGCCAGATACGCAGTATTTT. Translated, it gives CASSPLGLAPDTQYF.